The 30 T cell receptor beta chains given below trace back to one sample, sequenced in a study of blood T cell repertoires in COVID-19. TCRdb keeps only in-frame clones here, not all; method: immunoSEQ multiplex PCR. Of about 350,000 clones in the sample, about 92% are singletons; the top ten hold around 4%. Sequencing input: peripheral blood. These receptors all stem from a woman aged 60-75 years with COVID-19, enrolled during active disease.

This chain connects TRBV2 to TRBJ1-2; no reliable D call. CDR3 length equals 14 residues. Germline V gene data show CDR1 as SNHLY and CDR2 as FYNNEI. Trimming removed 5 bases at V and 1 base at J, with 11 bases between. The CDR3 bases are TGTGCCAGCAGTCGCCGCGAGGGTAACTATGGCTACACCTTC. Translated, it gives CASSRREGNYGYTF. Filled out from reference TRBV2 and TRBJ1-2, the complete variable domain reads EPEVTQTPSHQVTQMGQEVILRCVPISNHLYFYWYRQILGQKVEFLVSFYNNEISEKSEIFDDQFSVERPDGSNFTLKIRSTKLEDSAMYFCASSRREGNYGYTFGSGTRLTVV.

V and J are TRBV28 and TRBJ1-6; D gene ambiguous. Germline V gene lookup returns CDR1 MDHEN and CDR2 SYDVKM. The CDR3 spans 13 residues. Trimming shortened V by 8 bases and J by 3 bases, and 8 bases separated the two germline ends. CDR3 region: CASEAVYNSPLHF. As DNA, the CDR3 is TGTGCCAGCGAAGCGGTCTATAATTCACCCCTCCACTTT.

The chain employs TRBV30 and TRBJ1-5; D gene ambiguous. CDR3 length equals 13 residues. CDR1 GTSNPN and CDR2 SVGIG come from the germline V gene (reference sequence). V was trimmed by 4 bases and J by 0 bases, leaving 7 bases between them. The CDR3 region is CAWTENSNQPQHF. CDR3 in DNA: TGTGCCTGGACTGAGAATAGCAATCAGCCCCAGCATTTT.

The gene calls are TRBV10-1 and TRBJ1-3; no firm D call. The CDR3 loop spans 12 amino acids. Trimming pared 7 bases from V and 4 bases from J, leaving 8 bases between. Germline lookup yields CDR1 WNHNN and CDR2 SYGVQD (reference sequence). This CDR3 is CASNQHGNTIYF. CDR3 DNA sequence: TGCGCCAGCAACCAACACGGAAACACCATATATTTT.

This clone was observed a handful of times. The CDR3 loop is CASSEAPRGRGEKLFF. DNA of the CDR3: TGTGCCAGCAGTGAAGCGCCGAGGGGGCGGGGTGAAAAACTGTTTTTT. The chain is built from TRBV6-1 and TRBJ1-4; 7 bases agree with TRBD1. The CDR3 is 16 residues long. CDR1 and CDR2 (germline): MNHNS, SASEGT. Unmatched junction bases numbered 8, after V lost 0 bases and J lost 7 bases.

V usage is TRBV6-2 or TRBV6-3 and J usage is TRBJ1-1, with D possibly matching TRBD1 (6 bases). Germline-derived CDR1 and CDR2 are MNHEY and SVGEGT. V was clipped by 6 bases and J by 0 bases, with 20 bases between them. The CDR3 sequence is 17 residues long. The CDR3 DNA is TGTGCCAGCAGCCCGGGACACCCGGCTGGTTTGAACACTGAAGCTTTCTTT. This codes for CASSPGHPAGLNTEAFF.

The chain carries TRBV24-1 and TRBJ2-1; tentatively, D is TRBD2 (5 bases). V lost 3 bases, J lost 9 bases, and 8 bases lay in between. This CDR3 has 12 amino acids. The germline V gene has CDR1 KGHDR and CDR2 SFDVKD. The CDR3 is CATSDPGSEQFF. The CDR3 DNA reads as TGTGCCACCAGTGATCCGGGGAGTGAGCAGTTCTTC.

The chain employs TRBV2 and TRBJ2-1, with 10 bases lining up with TRBD2. CDR3 length: 15 amino acids. Germline CDR1 is SNHLY and CDR2 is FYNNEI. After removal of 6 bases from V and 4 bases from J, the junction contained 6 bases not matched to a gene. The CDR3 reads CASRESGGEYNEQFF. CDR3 in DNA: TGTGCCAGCAGGGAAAGCGGGGGGGAATACAATGAGCAGTTCTTC. The variable domain in full, with the rest retrieved from reference TRBV2 and TRBJ2-1, is EPEVTQTPSHQVTQMGQEVILRCVPISNHLYFYWYRQILGQKVEFLVSFYNNEISEKSEIFDDQFSVERPDGSNFTLKIRSTKLEDSAMYFCASRESGGEYNEQFFGPGTRLTVL.

V is TRBV13 and J is TRBJ2-2, with D tentatively TRBD1 (6 bases). Trimming pared 5 bases from V and 0 bases from J, leaving 16 bases between. Germline V CDR1 and CDR2: PRHDT, FYEKMQ (reference sequence). The CDR3 is 17 amino acids. The chain's CDR3 is CASSITGKRANTGELFF. CDR3 nucleotides: TGTGCCAGCAGCATCACAGGGAAGAGGGCGAACACCGGGGAGCTGTTTTTT.

The J gene is TRBJ1-3, the V gene TRBV6-5; no clear D. V lost 5 bases to trimming and J lost 3 bases, with 8 bases between them. The CDR3 length is 13 residues. Per germline, CDR1 MNHEY and CDR2 SVGAGI. The CDR3 nucleotides read TGTGCCAGCAGTCCCCCGGGTGGAAACACCATATATTTT. Residues: CASSPPGGNTIYF.

As DNA, the CDR3 is TGCGCCAGCAGTACCGTTTTGGGGGCAGGTTCACCCCTCCACTTT. It yields the protein CASSTVLGAGSPLHF. V usage is TRBV5-1 and J usage is TRBJ1-6; D may be TRBD1 (6 bases). CDR1 and CDR2 from the germline V gene are SGHRS and YFSETQ. This CDR3 contains 15 residues. V dropped 5 bases and J dropped 9 bases, with 18 bases sitting between them. Based on the CDR3 plus reference TRBV5-1 and TRBJ1-6, the full variable domain is KAGVTQTPRYLIKTRGQQVTLSCSPISGHRSVSWYQQTPGQGLQFLFEYFSETQRNKGNFPGRFSGRQFSNSRSEMNVSTLELGDSALYLCASSTVLGAGSPLHFGNGTRLTVT.

The chain recombines TRBV5-6 with TRBJ2-4; possibly TRBD2 for D (5 bases). CDR1 and CDR2 (germline): SGHDT, YYEEEE. This CDR3 comprises 13 residues. V was trimmed by 4 bases and J by 9 bases, leaving 14 bases between them. CDR3 sequence reads: CASSRVSRGIQYF. CDR3 bases: TGTGCCAGCAGCCGAGTGTCCCGGGGCATTCAGTACTTC.

This chain connects TRBV19 to TRBJ2-2; possible D gene TRBD1, 6 bases. Between the trimmed V and J ends, which lost 7 bases and 7 bases, there was a span of 22 bases. Germline lookup yields CDR1 LNHDA and CDR2 SQIVND (reference sequence). The CDR3 length is 16 residues. For the CDR3, the DNA is TGTGCCAGTAAAAGGGCAGCACAGGGTTTGGGCGGGGAGCTGTTTTTT. This gives the protein CASKRAAQGLGGELFF. The full variable domain, with the rest looked up from reference TRBV19 and TRBJ2-2, is DGGITQSPKYLFRKEGQNVTLSCEQNLNHDAMYWYRQDPGQGLRLIYYSQIVNDFQKGDIAEGYSVSREKKESFPLTVTSAQKNPTAFYLCASKRAAQGLGGELFFGEGSRLTVL.

V and J are TRBV5-1 and TRBJ2-7; TRBD2 is a possible D gene (5 bases). The CDR3 has 14 residues. Trimming removed 0 bases from V and 3 bases from J, with 10 bases in between. From germline, CDR1 is SGHRS and CDR2 YFSETQ. The CDR3 region has the DNA TGCGCCAGCAGCTTGGAGGGAGCTATCTACGAGCAGTACTTC. This codes for CASSLEGAIYEQYF.

The genes are TRBV4-1 and TRBJ1-1; D is uncertain. The length of the CDR3 is 15 residues. Trimming took off 1 base at V and 0 bases at J, with 9 bases between the two ends. Per germline, CDR1 MGHRA and CDR2 YSYEKL. The CDR3 spells CASSQGRLMNTEAFF. In DNA form, the CDR3 reads TGCGCCAGCAGCCAAGGACGACTCATGAACACTGAAGCTTTCTTT.

In this sample, this clone turned up a few times. J is TRBJ1-5 and V is TRBV19; D uncertain. The CDR3 runs to 14 residues. Trimming shortened V by 2 bases and J by 0 bases, and 5 bases separated the two germline ends. Germline CDR1 LNHDA, CDR2 SQIVND (reference sequence). CDR3 nucleotide sequence: TGTGCCAGTAGTATACAGATTAGCAATCAGCCCCAGCATTTT. Its protein product is CASSIQISNQPQHF. The full variable domain, rest sourced from reference TRBV19 and TRBJ1-5, is DGGITQSPKYLFRKEGQNVTLSCEQNLNHDAMYWYRQDPGQGLRLIYYSQIVNDFQKGDIAEGYSVSREKKESFPLTVTSAQKNPTAFYLCASSIQISNQPQHFGDGTRLSIL.

The chain uses TRBV7-6 and TRBJ2-5; D is perhaps TRBD1 (5 bases). CDR3 length: 14 amino acids. CDR1 is SGHVS and CDR2 is FNYEAQ in the germline V gene. The V and J ends lost 5 bases and 5 bases respectively, with 15 bases between them. The CDR3 is CASSLGTGVETQYF. CDR3 nucleotides: TGTGCCAGCAGCCTCGGAACAGGTGTGGAGACCCAGTACTTC.

J is TRBJ1-2 and V is TRBV19, with D tentatively TRBD1 (6 bases). Germline values: CDR1 LNHDA, CDR2 SQIVND (reference sequence). CDR3 size: 16 residues. V was cut by 10 bases and J by 3 bases, with 24 bases left in between. The CDR3 spells CATQGGGQPFYYGYTF. The CDR3 DNA is TGTGCCACCCAAGGCGGGGGCCAGCCTTTTTACTATGGCTACACCTTC.

This clone was seen only a few times. The chain links TRBV19 to TRBJ1-1; D may be TRBD1 (6 bases). CDR3 length equals 17 residues. Germline V gene data show CDR1 as LNHDA and CDR2 as SQIVND (reference sequence). The V end lost 7 bases, the J end lost 1 base, and 22 bases lay between the germline ends. CDR3 protein: CASKDMGQGRGNTEAFF. The CDR3 region has the DNA TGTGCCAGTAAGGATATGGGGCAGGGCAGGGGGAACACTGAAGCTTTCTTT.

The chain recombines TRBV19 with TRBJ2-5, with 9 bases aligning to TRBD2. Looked up from germline, CDR1 is LNHDA and CDR2 is SQIVND (reference sequence). V shed 3 bases, J shed 5 bases, and the junction held 10 bases outside the gene matches. The CDR3 loop spans 16 amino acids. The chain's CDR3 is CASSMSGGGAPETQYF. CDR3 nucleotides: TGTGCCAGTAGTATGAGTGGCGGGGGGGCCCCCGAGACCCAGTACTTC. Combining the CDR3 with reference TRBV19 and TRBJ2-5 gives the whole variable domain DGGITQSPKYLFRKEGQNVTLSCEQNLNHDAMYWYRQDPGQGLRLIYYSQIVNDFQKGDIAEGYSVSREKKESFPLTVTSAQKNPTAFYLCASSMSGGGAPETQYFGPGTRLLVL.

The V call is TRBV20-1, the J call TRBJ1-1; 7 bases fit TRBD1. Germline lookup yields CDR1 DFQATT and CDR2 SNEGSKA (reference sequence). V lost 5 bases to trimming and J lost 10 bases; unmatched junction nucleotides: 7. CDR3 length equals 11 residues. CDR3 protein: CSALDRVGAFF. CDR3 in DNA: TGCAGTGCTCTAGACAGGGTGGGAGCTTTCTTT.

This clone was seen just once. The chain is built from TRBV28 and TRBJ1-2; no clear D gene. Trimming left V 8 bases short and J 3 bases short, with 13 bases between. The CDR3 runs to 13 residues. Germline V gives CDR1 MDHEN, CDR2 SYDVKM. Here the CDR3 DNA reads TGTGCCAGCTCCTGGGGAGAGTACTATGGCTACACCTTC. Translated: CASSWGEYYGYTF.

The chain carries TRBV5-1 and TRBJ2-5, with 11 bases that match TRBD2. CDR1 is SGHRS, CDR2 YFSETQ, per germline. The ends lost 6 bases at V and 1 base at J; junction bases unmatched: 8. The CDR3 covers 16 residues. The CDR3 is CASTRTGTSGQETQYF. In nucleotides, the CDR3 is TGCGCCAGCACCCGGACCGGGACTAGCGGCCAAGAGACCCAGTACTTC.

The rearrangement uses TRBV5-1 and TRBJ1-3, with a possible D match to TRBD1 (6 bases). Per germline, CDR1 SGHRS and CDR2 YFSETQ. V was pared by 5 bases and J by 4 bases, with 16 bases between. The CDR3 runs 15 residues. The chain's CDR3 is CASRPLGGTGNTIYF. The CDR3 DNA sequence: TGCGCCAGCAGACCCCTCGGGGGGACAGGAAACACCATATATTTT.

This chain connects TRBV18 to TRBJ2-7, with TRBD1 matching 8 bases. This CDR3 spans 13 amino acids. Germline V gene sequence: CDR1 KGHSH, CDR2 LQKENI. V gave up 6 bases and J gave up 3 bases; unmatched junction bases: 4. The CDR3 is CASSPDRVYEQYF. The CDR3 DNA follows: TGTGCCAGCTCCCCGGACAGGGTCTACGAGCAGTACTTC.

This clone was seen a single time. CDR3 loop: CASSEFQGQGPTDTQYF. Written as DNA, the CDR3 is TGTGCCAGCAGTGAATTTCAGGGACAGGGCCCCACAGATACGCAGTATTTT. V gene TRBV25-1 combines with J gene TRBJ2-3; 9 positions match TRBD1. CDR3 size: 17 residues. V trimming: 1 base; J trimming: 2 bases; junction bases outside the gene matches: 7. Germline CDR1 MGHDK, CDR2 SYGVNS.

This clone appeared a few times. The chain uses TRBV19 and TRBJ2-7; 9 bases are a match to TRBD2. The CDR3 contains 17 residues. The ends lost 7 bases at V and 3 bases at J; junction bases unmatched: 16. Germline values: CDR1 LNHDA, CDR2 SQIVND (reference sequence). In DNA form, the CDR3 reads TGTGCCAGTAATAGGGGTGTTTCAGCGGGGGGACTCTACGAGCAGTACTTC. Residues: CASNRGVSAGGLYEQYF.

The chain combines TRBV7-8 with TRBJ1-4; tentative D call: TRBD1 (6 bases). Germline CDR1 and CDR2: SGHVS and FQNEAQ. Trimming cost V 1 base and J 7 bases, with 16 bases left between them. CDR3 length equals 16 residues. The CDR3 nucleotides read TGTGCCAGCAGCTTAGAACGTGGGCAGGGGAGTGAAAAACTGTTTTTT. This translates into CASSLERGQGSEKLFF. Together with reference TRBV7-8 and TRBJ1-4, the CDR3 gives the full variable domain: GAGVSQSPRYKVAKRGQDVALRCDPISGHVSLFWYQQALGQGPEFLTYFQNEAQLDKSGLPSDRFFAERPEGSVSTLKIQRTQQEDSAVYLCASSLERGQGSEKLFFGSGTQLSVL.

The V gene is TRBV30, the J gene TRBJ1-2; D gene unclear. Trimming stripped 3 bases from V and 1 base from J, with 6 bases between. Germline V CDR1 and CDR2: GTSNPN, SVGIG (reference sequence). This CDR3 region has 12 residues. CDR3 bases: TGTGCCTGGAGAGGCGGTAACTATGGCTACACCTTC. It specifies CAWRGGNYGYTF.

In this sample, this clone turned up a few times. The chain couples TRBV28 to TRBJ1-1; D is unclear. The V gene lost 7 bases and the J gene lost 6 bases, with 12 bases spanning the gap. The germline gives CDR1 MDHEN, CDR2 SYDVKM. CDR3 length: 12 residues. CDR3 protein: CASTLSGAEAFF. CDR3 in DNA: TGTGCCAGCACCTTATCAGGCGCTGAAGCTTTCTTT. The variable domain in full, with the rest retrieved from reference TRBV28 and TRBJ1-1, is DVKVTQSSRYLVKRTGEKVFLECVQDMDHENMFWYRQDPGLGLRLIYFSYDVKMKEKGDIPEGYSVSREKKERFSLILESASTNQTSMYLCASTLSGAEAFFGQGTRLTVV.